This T cell receptor beta chain was documented in a study of blood T cell repertoires in COVID-19. The overall study: The analysed material was cDNA or gDNA that came from T cells, B-cell-depleted T cells, or PBMCs.

TCRdb keeps only in-frame clones here, not all; method: immunoSEQ multiplex PCR. The sample lists approximately 260,000 clones; around nine tenths were seen once. CDR1 SEHNR and CDR2 FQNEAQ come from the germline V gene (reference sequence). The CDR3 totals 15 residues. Trimming left V 6 bases short and J 1 base short, with 15 bases between. The chain is built from TRBV7-9 and TRBJ2-5, with D maybe TRBD2 (7 bases). The TCR comes from a woman between 55 and 75 years old who had recovered from COVID-19. Specimen: PBMCs or T cells enriched from blood (not recorded which). CDR3 sequence (DNA): TGTGCCAGCAGTCGATCGGGGGGCCCCCAAGAGACCCAGTACTTC. Its translation is CASSRSGGPQETQYF.